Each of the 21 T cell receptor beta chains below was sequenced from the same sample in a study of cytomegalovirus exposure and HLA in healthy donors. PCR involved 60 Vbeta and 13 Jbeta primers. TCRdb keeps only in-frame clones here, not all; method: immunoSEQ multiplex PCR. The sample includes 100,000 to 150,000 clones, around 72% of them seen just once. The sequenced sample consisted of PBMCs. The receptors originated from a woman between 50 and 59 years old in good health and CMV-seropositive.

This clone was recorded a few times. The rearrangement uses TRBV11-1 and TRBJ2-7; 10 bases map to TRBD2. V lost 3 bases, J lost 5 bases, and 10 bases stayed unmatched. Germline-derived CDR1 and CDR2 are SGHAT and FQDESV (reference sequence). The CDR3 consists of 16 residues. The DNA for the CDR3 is TGTGCCAGCAGCTTTTTTCGGGGACTAGCGACGCACGAGCAGTACTTC. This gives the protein CASSFFRGLATHEQYF.

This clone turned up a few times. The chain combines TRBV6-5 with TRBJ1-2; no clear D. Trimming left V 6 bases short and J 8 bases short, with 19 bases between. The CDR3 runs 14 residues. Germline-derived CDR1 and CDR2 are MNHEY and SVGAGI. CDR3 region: CASSDRWRTEGYTF. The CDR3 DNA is TGTGCCAGCAGCGATCGGTGGCGTACGGAGGGCTACACCTTC.

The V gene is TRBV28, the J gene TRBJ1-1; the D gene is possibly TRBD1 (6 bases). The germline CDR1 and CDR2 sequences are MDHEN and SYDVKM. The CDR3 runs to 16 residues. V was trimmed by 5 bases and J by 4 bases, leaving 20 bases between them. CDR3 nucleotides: TGTGCCAGCAGTACTCAGGGGTTTAAAACGGGCACTGAAGCTTTCTTT. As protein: CASSTQGFKTGTEAFF.

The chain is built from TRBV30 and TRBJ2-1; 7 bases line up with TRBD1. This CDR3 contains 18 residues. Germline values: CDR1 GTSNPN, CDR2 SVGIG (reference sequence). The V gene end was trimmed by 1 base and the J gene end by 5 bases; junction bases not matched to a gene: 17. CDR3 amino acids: CAWSDLPITGVTDNEQFF. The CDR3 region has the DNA TGTGCCTGGAGTGATTTACCAATAACAGGGGTAACGGACAATGAGCAGTTCTTC.

The CDR3 sequence: CATLGPQETQYF. In DNA form, the CDR3 reads TGTGCCACCCTGGGGCCCCAAGAGACCCAGTACTTC. The chain is built from TRBV15 and TRBJ2-5; tentatively, D is TRBD1 (5 bases). The CDR3 covers 12 residues. In germline, CDR1 is LNHNV, CDR2 YYDKDF (reference sequence). V was pared by 8 bases and J by 1 base, with 8 bases between.

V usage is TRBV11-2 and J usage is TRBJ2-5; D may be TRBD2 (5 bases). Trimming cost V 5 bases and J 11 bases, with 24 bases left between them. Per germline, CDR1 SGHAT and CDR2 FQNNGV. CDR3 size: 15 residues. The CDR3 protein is CASSPQEARWVGQYF. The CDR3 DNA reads TGTGCCAGCAGCCCCCAGGAGGCGCGGTGGGTAGGGCAGTACTTC.

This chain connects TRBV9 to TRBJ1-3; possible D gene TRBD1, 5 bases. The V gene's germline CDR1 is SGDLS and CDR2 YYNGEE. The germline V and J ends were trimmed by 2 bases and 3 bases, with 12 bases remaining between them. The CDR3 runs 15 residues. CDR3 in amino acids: CASSVGLGLGNTIYF. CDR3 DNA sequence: TGTGCCAGCAGCGTGGGCCTGGGGCTTGGAAACACCATATATTTT.

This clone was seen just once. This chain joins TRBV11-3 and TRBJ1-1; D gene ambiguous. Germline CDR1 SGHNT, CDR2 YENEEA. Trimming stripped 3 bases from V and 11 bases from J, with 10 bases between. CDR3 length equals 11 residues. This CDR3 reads CASSFGRTAFF. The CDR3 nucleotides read TGTGCCAGCAGCTTCGGGAGAACTGCTTTCTTT.

The CDR3 loop is CASSLGGHNYGYTF. CDR3 nucleotide sequence: TGTGCCAGCAGCTTGGGAGGGCACAACTATGGCTACACCTTC. The chain carries TRBV5-5 and TRBJ1-2, with D uncertain. Trimming took off 0 bases at V and 2 bases at J, with 8 bases between the two ends. Germline V CDR1 and CDR2: SGHKS, YYEKEE (reference sequence). The CDR3 length is 14 residues. Full variable domain (missing parts from reference TRBV5-5 and TRBJ1-2): DAGVTQSPTHLIKTRGQQVTLRCSPISGHKSVSWYQQVLGQGPQFIFQYYEKEERGRGNFPDRFSARQFPNYSSELNVNALLLGDSALYLCASSLGGHNYGYTFGSGTRLTVV.

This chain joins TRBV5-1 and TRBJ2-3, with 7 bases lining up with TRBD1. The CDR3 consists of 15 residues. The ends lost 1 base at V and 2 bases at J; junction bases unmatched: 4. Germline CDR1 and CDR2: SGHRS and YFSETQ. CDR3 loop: CASSLPRGTTDTQYF. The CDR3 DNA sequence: TGCGCCAGCAGCTTGCCCAGGGGGACCACAGATACGCAGTATTTT.

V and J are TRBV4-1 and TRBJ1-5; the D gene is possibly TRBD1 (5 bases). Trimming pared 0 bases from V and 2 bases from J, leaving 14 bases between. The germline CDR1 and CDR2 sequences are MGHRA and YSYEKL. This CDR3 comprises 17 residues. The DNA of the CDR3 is TGCGCCAGCAGCCAAGATCGTGGGGCACGGGGCAATCAGCCCCAGCATTTT. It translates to CASSQDRGARGNQPQHF.

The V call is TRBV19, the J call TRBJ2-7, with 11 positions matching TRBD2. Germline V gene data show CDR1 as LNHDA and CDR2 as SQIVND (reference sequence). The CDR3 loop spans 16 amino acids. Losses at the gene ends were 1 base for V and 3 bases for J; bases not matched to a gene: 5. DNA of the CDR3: TGTGCCAGTAGTATAGGCGGACTAGCGGGCCACTACGAGCAGTACTTC. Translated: CASSIGGLAGHYEQYF.

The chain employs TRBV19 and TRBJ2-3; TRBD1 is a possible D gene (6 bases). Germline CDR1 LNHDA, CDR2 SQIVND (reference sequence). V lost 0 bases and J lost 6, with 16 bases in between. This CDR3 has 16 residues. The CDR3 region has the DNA TGTGCCAGTAGTATAGACCCAACAGGGCTCCACGATACGCAGTATTTT. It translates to CASSIDPTGLHDTQYF.

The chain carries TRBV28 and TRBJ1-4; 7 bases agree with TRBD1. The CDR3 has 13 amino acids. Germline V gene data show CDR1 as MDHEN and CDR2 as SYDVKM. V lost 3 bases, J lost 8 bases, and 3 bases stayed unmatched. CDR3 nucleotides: TGTGCCAGCAGTTTTAGGGGACAGGAAAAACTGTTTTTT. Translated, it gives CASSFRGQEKLFF.

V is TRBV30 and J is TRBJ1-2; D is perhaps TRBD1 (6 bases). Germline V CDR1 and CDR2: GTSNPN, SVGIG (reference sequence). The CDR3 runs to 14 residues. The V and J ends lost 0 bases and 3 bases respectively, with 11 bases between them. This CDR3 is CAWSVIRGDYGYTF. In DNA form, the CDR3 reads TGTGCCTGGAGTGTAATCAGGGGTGACTATGGCTACACCTTC.

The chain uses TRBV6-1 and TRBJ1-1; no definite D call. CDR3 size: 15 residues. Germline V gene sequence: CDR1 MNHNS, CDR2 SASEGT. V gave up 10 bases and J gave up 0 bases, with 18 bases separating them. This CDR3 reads CATVFSQSLNTEAFF. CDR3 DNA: TGTGCCACCGTATTTAGTCAAAGCTTGAACACTGAAGCTTTCTTT.

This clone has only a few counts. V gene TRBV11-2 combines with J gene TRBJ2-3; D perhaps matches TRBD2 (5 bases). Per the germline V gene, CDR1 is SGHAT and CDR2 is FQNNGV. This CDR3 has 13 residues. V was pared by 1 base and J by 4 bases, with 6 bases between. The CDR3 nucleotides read TGTGCCAGCAGCTTAGTTAGCGCAGATACGCAGTATTTT. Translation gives CASSLVSADTQYF. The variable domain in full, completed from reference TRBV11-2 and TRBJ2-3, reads EAGVAQSPRYKIIEKRQSVAFWCNPISGHATLYWYQQILGQGPKLLIQFQNNGVVDDSQLPKDRFSAERLKGVDSTLKIQPAKLEDSAVYLCASSLVSADTQYFGPGTRLTVL.

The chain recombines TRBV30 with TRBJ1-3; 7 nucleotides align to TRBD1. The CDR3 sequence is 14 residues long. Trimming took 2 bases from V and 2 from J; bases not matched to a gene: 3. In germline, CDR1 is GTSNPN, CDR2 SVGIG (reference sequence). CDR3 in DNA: TGTGCCTGGAGTACCCAGGGGGCTGGAAACACCATATATTTT. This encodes CAWSTQGAGNTIYF.

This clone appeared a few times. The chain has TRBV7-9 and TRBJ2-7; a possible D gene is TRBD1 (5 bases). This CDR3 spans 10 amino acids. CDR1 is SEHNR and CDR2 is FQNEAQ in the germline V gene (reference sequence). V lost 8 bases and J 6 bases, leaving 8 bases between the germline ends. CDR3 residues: CASGTGEQYF. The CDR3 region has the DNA TGTGCCAGCGGTACAGGCGAGCAGTACTTC.

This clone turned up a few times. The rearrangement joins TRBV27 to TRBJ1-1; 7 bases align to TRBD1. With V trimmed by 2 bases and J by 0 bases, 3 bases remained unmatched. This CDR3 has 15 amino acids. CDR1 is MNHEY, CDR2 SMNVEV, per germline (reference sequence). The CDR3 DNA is TGTGCCAGCAGTTTACTCGGGACAGTGAACACTGAAGCTTTCTTT. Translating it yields CASSLLGTVNTEAFF.

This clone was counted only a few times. Here the CDR3 DNA reads TGCGCCAGCGGCCTAAAGGACAGCCGGGACACCATATATTTT. This sequence encodes CASGLKDSRDTIYF. The chain uses TRBV5-1 and TRBJ1-3; a weak D match, TRBD1 (6 bases). The CDR3 sequence is 14 residues long. V shed 7 bases and J shed 8 bases, with 19 bases lying between them. Germline loops: CDR1 SGHRS, CDR2 YFSETQ. The variable domain in full, completed from reference TRBV5-1 and TRBJ1-3, reads KAGVTQTPRYLIKTRGQQVTLSCSPISGHRSVSWYQQTPGQGLQFLFEYFSETQRNKGNFPGRFSGRQFSNSRSEMNVSTLELGDSALYLCASGLKDSRDTIYFGEGSWLTVV.